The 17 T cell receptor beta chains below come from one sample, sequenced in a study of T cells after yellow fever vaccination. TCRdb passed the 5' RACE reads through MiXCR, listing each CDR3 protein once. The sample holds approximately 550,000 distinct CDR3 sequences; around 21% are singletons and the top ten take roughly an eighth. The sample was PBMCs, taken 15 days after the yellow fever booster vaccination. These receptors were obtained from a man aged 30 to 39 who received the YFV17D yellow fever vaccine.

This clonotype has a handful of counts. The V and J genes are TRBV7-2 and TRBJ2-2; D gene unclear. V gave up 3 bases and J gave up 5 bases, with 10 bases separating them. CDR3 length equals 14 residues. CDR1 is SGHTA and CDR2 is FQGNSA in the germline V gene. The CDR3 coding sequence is TGTGCCAGCAGCTTCGTACCAAAAACCGGGGAGCTGTTTTTT. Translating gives CASSFVPKTGELFF.

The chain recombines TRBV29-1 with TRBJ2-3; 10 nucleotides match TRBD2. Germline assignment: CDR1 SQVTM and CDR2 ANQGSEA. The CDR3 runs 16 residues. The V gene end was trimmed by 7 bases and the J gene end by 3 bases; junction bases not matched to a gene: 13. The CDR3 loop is CSASGASGSSTDTQYF. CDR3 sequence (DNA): TGCAGCGCCTCCGGGGCTAGCGGGAGTAGTACAGATACGCAGTATTTT.

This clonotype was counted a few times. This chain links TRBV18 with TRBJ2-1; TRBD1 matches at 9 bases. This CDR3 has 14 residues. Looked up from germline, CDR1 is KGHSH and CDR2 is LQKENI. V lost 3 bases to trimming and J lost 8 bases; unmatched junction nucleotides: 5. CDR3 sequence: CASSPPGQGDEQFF. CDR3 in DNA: TGTGCCAGCTCACCCCCGGGACAGGGTGATGAGCAGTTCTTC.

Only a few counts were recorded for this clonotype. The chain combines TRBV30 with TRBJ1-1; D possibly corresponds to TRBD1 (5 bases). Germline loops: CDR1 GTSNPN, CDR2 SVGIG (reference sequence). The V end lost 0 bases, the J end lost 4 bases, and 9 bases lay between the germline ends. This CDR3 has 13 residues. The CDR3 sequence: CAWSVSGGTEAFF. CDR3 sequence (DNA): TGTGCCTGGAGTGTGTCGGGGGGCACTGAAGCTTTCTTT.

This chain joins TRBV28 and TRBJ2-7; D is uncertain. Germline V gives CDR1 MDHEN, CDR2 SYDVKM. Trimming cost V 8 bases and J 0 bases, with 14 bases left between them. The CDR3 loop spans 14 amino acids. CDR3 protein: CASLHGRTSYEQYF. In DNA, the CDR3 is TGTGCCAGCCTGCACGGCCGAACCTCCTACGAGCAGTACTTC.

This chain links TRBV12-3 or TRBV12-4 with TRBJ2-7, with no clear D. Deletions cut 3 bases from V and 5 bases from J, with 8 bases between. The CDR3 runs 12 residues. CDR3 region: CASSFSHHEQYF. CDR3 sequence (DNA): TGTGCCAGCAGTTTCAGCCACCACGAGCAGTACTTC.

The CDR3, as DNA: TGTGCCAGCAGCTTCACCGGGACTAGCGGGAGTCGAAATGAGCAGTTCTTC. It specifies CASSFTGTSGSRNEQFF. V gene TRBV5-6 combines with J gene TRBJ2-1; 14 positions match TRBD2. Germline trimming cut 2 bases from V and 7 bases from J; bases unmatched to any gene: 8. CDR3 length equals 17 residues. CDR1 SGHDT and CDR2 YYEEEE come from the germline V gene.

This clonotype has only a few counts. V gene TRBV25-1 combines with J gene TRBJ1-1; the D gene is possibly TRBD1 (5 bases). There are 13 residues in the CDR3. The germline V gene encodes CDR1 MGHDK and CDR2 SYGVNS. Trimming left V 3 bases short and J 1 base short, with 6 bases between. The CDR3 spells CASSDDRNTEAFF. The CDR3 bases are TGTGCCAGCAGTGACGACAGGAACACTGAAGCTTTCTTT.

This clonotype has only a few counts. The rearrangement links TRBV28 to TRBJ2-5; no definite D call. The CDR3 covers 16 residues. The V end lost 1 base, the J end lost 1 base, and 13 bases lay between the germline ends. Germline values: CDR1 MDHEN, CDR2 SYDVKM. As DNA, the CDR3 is TGTGCCAGCAGTTTATATGTACCCGAAGTCCAAGAGACCCAGTACTTC. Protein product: CASSLYVPEVQETQYF.

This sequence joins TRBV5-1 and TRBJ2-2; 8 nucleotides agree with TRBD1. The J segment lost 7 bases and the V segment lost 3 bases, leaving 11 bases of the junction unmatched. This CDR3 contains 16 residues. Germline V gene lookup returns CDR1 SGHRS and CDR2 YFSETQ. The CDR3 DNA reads TGCGCCAGCAGCTCCCGTCCGGGACAGGATCACGGGGAGCTGTTTTTT. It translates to CASSSRPGQDHGELFF.

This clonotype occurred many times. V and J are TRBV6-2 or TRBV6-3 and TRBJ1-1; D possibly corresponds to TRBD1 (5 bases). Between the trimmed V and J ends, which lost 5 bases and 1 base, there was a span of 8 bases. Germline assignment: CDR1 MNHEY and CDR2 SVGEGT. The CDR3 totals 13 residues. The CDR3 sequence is CASSQQANTEAFF. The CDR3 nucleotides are TGTGCCAGCAGTCAACAGGCGAACACTGAAGCTTTCTTT.

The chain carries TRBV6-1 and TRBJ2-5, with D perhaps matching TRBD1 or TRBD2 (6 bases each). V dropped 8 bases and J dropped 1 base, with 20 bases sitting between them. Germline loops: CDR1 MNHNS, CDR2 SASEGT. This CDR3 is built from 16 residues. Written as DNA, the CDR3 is TGTGCCAGCTCCCCCCTGGGGGGCACCCCCCAAGAGACCCAGTACTTC. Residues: CASSPLGGTPQETQYF.

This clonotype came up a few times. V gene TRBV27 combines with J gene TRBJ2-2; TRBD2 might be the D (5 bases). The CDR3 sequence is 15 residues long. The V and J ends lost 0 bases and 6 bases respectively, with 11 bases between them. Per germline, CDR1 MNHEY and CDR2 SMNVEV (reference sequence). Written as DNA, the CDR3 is TGTGCCAGCAGTTTATCCGGGAATCCCCCCGGGGAGCTGTTTTTT. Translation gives CASSLSGNPPGELFF.

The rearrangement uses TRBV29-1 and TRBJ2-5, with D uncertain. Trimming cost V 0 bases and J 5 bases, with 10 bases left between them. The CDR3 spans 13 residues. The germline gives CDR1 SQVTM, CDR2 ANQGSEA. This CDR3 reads CSVEETIPETQYF. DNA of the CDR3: TGCAGCGTTGAAGAGACGATCCCGGAGACCCAGTACTTC.

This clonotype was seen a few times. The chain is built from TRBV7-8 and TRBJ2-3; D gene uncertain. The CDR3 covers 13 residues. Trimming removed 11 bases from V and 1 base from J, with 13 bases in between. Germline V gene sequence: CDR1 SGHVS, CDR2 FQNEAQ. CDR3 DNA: TGTGCCGGCGGACCAGTGGGCACAGATACGCAGTATTTT. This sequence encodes CAGGPVGTDTQYF.

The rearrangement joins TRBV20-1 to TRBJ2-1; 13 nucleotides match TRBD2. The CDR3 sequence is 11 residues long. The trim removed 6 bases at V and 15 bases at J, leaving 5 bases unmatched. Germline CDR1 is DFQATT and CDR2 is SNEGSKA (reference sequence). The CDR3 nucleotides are TGCAGTGCCACTAGCGGGAGGGTACCGTTCTTC. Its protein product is CSATSGRVPFF.

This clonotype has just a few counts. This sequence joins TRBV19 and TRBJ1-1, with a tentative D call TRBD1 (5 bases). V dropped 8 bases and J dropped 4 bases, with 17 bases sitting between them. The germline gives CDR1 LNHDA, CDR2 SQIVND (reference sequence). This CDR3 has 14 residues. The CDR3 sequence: CASRKGSGSTEAFF. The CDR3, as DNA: TGTGCCAGTCGTAAGGGGAGTGGATCCACTGAAGCTTTCTTT.